The 19 T cell receptor beta chains below all came from one sample that was sequenced in a study of shared clonotypes between healthy human individuals (dated by TCRdb to 2020 to 2022). Library creation used the immunoSEQ multiplex PCR assay. This immuneACCESS table, as held by TCRdb, lists in-frame sequences with V and J called but not all clones. Of the missing ones, under half trace to an unresolved V gene in checked studies; the others have no known cause. Across this sample there are about 990,000 clones, with approximately 80% seen only once. Of the sample, roughly 0.62% is held by the ten largest clones. The material sequenced was memory CD4+ T cells from PBMCs. In the paper's terms, the cell subset or site label means: CD45RA-negative fraction. All receptors come from a man between 18 and 29 years old in good health. Some clones in this sample may be carry-over from other donors' samples.

The V and J genes are TRBV29-1 and TRBJ1-6; D may be TRBD1 (6 bases). The CDR3 covers 14 residues. CDR1 is SQVTM and CDR2 is ANQGSEA in the germline V gene. V was shortened by 5 bases and J by 7 bases, with 15 bases between the two germline ends. CDR3 nucleotides: TGCAGCGTTAAAAAATCAGGGGAAAATTCACCCCTCCACTTT. Translating it yields CSVKKSGENSPLHF.

J is TRBJ2-7 and V is TRBV9; TRBD1 aligns across 8 bases. This CDR3 has 14 residues. CDR1 is SGDLS and CDR2 is YYNGEE in the germline V gene. The J segment lost 6 bases and the V segment lost 1 base, leaving 6 bases of the junction unmatched. CDR3 sequence (DNA): TGTGCCAGCAGCGTACTATCAGGGGGCGGCGAGCAGTACTTC. It specifies CASSVLSGGGEQYF.

The CDR3 spells CASSLQGLFSEQFF. For the CDR3, the DNA is TGTGCCAGCAGCTTACAGGGACTATTTAGTGAGCAGTTCTTC. The chain couples TRBV7-3 to TRBJ2-1, with 7 bases aligning to TRBD2. Germline V gives CDR1 SGHTA, CDR2 FQGTGA. CDR3 size: 14 residues. Trimming at V came to 2 bases and at J to 9 bases, leaving 7 bases not matched to a gene.

The chain couples TRBV28 to TRBJ1-3; possibly TRBD1 for D (5 bases). The CDR3 totals 15 residues. V was cut by 2 bases and J by 5 bases, with 13 bases left in between. Germline CDR1 reads MDHEN; CDR2 reads SYDVKM. The CDR3, as DNA: TGTGCCAGCAGTTTAGGGGGGGAGGGTCGAAACACCATATATTTT. Its protein product is CASSLGGEGRNTIYF.

The V and J genes are TRBV7-9 and TRBJ1-2; D remains ambiguous. Per germline, CDR1 SEHNR and CDR2 FQNEAQ (reference sequence). Trimming pared 2 bases from V and 6 bases from J, leaving 10 bases between. The CDR3 is 13 amino acids. The CDR3 loop is CASSLNIRDGYTF. DNA for the CDR3: TGTGCCAGCAGCTTAAATATAAGGGATGGCTACACCTTC.

A word on this clone: Other DNA sequences in this sample translate to the same CDR3. The rearrangement joins TRBV5-1 to TRBJ1-5, with 9 bases aligning to TRBD1. Losses at the gene ends were 4 bases for V and 7 bases for J; bases not matched to a gene: 6. This CDR3 spans 14 amino acids. Germline V lookup: CDR1 SGHRS, CDR2 YFSETQ. The CDR3 region is CASSSTGGDQPQHF. CDR3 DNA sequence: TGCGCCAGCAGCAGCACAGGGGGCGACCAGCCCCAGCATTTT.

The J gene is TRBJ2-3, the V gene TRBV29-1; 7 nucleotides line up with TRBD2. Losses at the gene ends were 4 bases for V and 7 bases for J; bases not matched to a gene: 8. The CDR3 is 13 amino acids. The V gene's germline CDR1 is SQVTM and CDR2 ANQGSEA. The CDR3 sequence is CSVVRGGRNTQYF. The CDR3 DNA follows: TGCAGCGTTGTCCGGGGAGGGAGAAATACGCAGTATTTT.

This chain uses TRBV28 with TRBJ1-1, with a possible D match to TRBD1 (5 bases). CDR3 size: 13 residues. CDR1 and CDR2 (germline): MDHEN, SYDVKM. V was clipped by 7 bases and J by 4 bases, with 13 bases between them. CDR3 residues: CASNLQVPTEAFF. The CDR3 DNA sequence: TGTGCCAGCAACCTACAGGTGCCCACTGAAGCTTTCTTT.

The chain employs TRBV6-5 and TRBJ1-5; D is unclear. The germline V gene has CDR1 MNHEY and CDR2 SVGAGI. The V end lost 8 bases, the J end lost 3 bases, and 14 bases lay between the germline ends. This CDR3 has 14 residues. CDR3 DNA sequence: TGTGCCAGCGCGGACCGAGGTATCAATCAGCCCCAGCATTTT. Translation gives CASADRGINQPQHF.

With respect to this clone: With a far larger clone one base away, a read error is the likely cause. At the DNA level, this CDR3 is encoded by other sequences in the same sample as well. This chain uses TRBV5-6 with TRBJ2-7, with D possibly matching TRBD2 (5 bases). Germline CDR1 SGHDT, CDR2 YYEEEE. CDR3 length equals 13 residues. Trimming pared 4 bases from V and 3 bases from J, leaving 11 bases between. The CDR3 DNA sequence: TGTGCCAGCAGCCGCACTAGTTTCTACGAGCAGTACTTC. Translation: CASSRTSFYEQYF.

The CDR3 is CASSLRPRGEGTEAFF. As DNA, the CDR3 is TGTGCCAGCAGCTTGAGACCGCGAGGGGAGGGCACTGAAGCTTTCTTT. V usage is TRBV7-3 and J usage is TRBJ1-1, with D maybe TRBD1 (5 bases). This CDR3 has 16 amino acids. CDR1 and CDR2 (germline): SGHTA, FQGTGA. V lost 3 bases to trimming and J lost 4 bases, with 18 bases between them.

The chain joins TRBV5-8 to TRBJ1-1; TRBD1 matches 8 bases. CDR1 and CDR2 (germline): SGHTS, YDEGEE. Trimming removed 4 bases from V and 0 bases from J; junction bases left unmatched: 5. The CDR3 is made up of 15 amino acids. The CDR3 nucleotides are TGTGCCAGCAGCCAGCCGGACAGGGTGAACACTGAAGCTTTCTTT. Amino acids: CASSQPDRVNTEAFF. Full variable domain (rest looked up from reference TRBV5-8 and TRBJ1-1): EAGVTQSPTHLIKTRGQQATLRCSPISGHTSVYWYQQALGLGLQFLLWYDEGEERNRGNFPPRFSGRQFPNYSSELNVNALELEDSALYLCASSQPDRVNTEAFFGQGTRLTVV.

The chain uses TRBV5-4 and TRBJ2-1; TRBD1 matches 8 bases. The CDR3 covers 15 residues. V shed 2 bases and J 5 bases; nucleotides not matched to a gene: 6. Germline lookup yields CDR1 SGHNT and CDR2 YYREEE (reference sequence). The CDR3 bases are TGTGCCAGCAGCTTAATGACAGGGGTCGACAATGAGCAGTTCTTC. As protein: CASSLMTGVDNEQFF.

The V gene is TRBV29-1, the J gene TRBJ1-1; D not certain. The CDR3 runs 14 residues. Trimming removed 3 bases from V and 2 bases from J, with 13 bases in between. Germline-derived CDR1 and CDR2 are SQVTM and ANQGSEA. This CDR3 is CSVEKVRSNTEAFF. The CDR3 nucleotides read TGCAGCGTTGAGAAGGTGAGGAGTAACACTGAAGCTTTCTTT.

This chain connects TRBV18 to TRBJ1-4; D unresolved. Germline-derived CDR1 and CDR2 are KGHSH and LQKENI. V lost 0 bases, J lost 5 bases, and 7 bases lay in between. CDR3 length: 14 amino acids. This CDR3 is CASSPPGRNEKLFF. CDR3 nucleotides: TGTGCCAGCTCACCACCAGGAAGAAATGAAAAACTGTTTTTT.

This clone was recorded once. Other DNA sequences in this specimen translate into the identical CDR3. The chain couples TRBV2 to TRBJ2-1; 10 bases map to TRBD2. The V and J ends lost 6 bases and 2 bases, in that order; junction bases with no gene match: 1. This CDR3 contains 14 residues. Germline assignment: CDR1 SNHLY and CDR2 FYNNEI. CDR3 nucleotide sequence: TGTGCCAGCAGCCTAGCGGGGGCCTACAATGAGCAGTTCTTC. It is translated as CASSLAGAYNEQFF.

The chain links TRBV27 to TRBJ2-7, with D possibly being TRBD2 (6 bases). Germline V gene sequence: CDR1 MNHEY, CDR2 SMNVEV (reference sequence). With 8 bases removed from V and 9 bases from J, the gap between germline ends came to 20 bases. This CDR3 is built from 13 residues. In DNA form, the CDR3 reads TGTGCCAGCGGGATAGCGGCTCGTGGTGGGCAGTACTTC. This codes for CASGIAARGGQYF.

The chain carries TRBV7-9 and TRBJ2-7; TRBD1 matches at 7 bases. The J segment lost 2 bases and the V segment lost 1 base, leaving 8 bases of the junction unmatched. Germline V CDR1 and CDR2: SEHNR, FQNEAQ (reference sequence). The CDR3 totals 16 residues. The CDR3 region is CASSLGDSAVPYEQYF. The DNA of the CDR3 is TGTGCCAGCAGCTTAGGGGACAGCGCCGTACCCTACGAGCAGTACTTC.

This chain's CDR3 is CASSPTSIHNEQFF. The CDR3 DNA is TGTGCCAGCTCACCAACTAGTATCCACAATGAGCAGTTCTTC. The chain has TRBV18 and TRBJ2-1; possible D gene TRBD2, 5 bases. V shed 2 bases and J shed 5 bases, with 10 bases lying between them. The CDR3 sequence is 14 residues long. Germline V gene lookup returns CDR1 KGHSH and CDR2 LQKENI.